One sample yielded the 26 T cell receptor beta chains listed below, sequenced in a study of tumor-infiltrating lymphocytes in primary liver carcinoma. The source material, 20-30 mg of unsorted bulk tissue, was used to co-extract RNA and DNA. Production of TCR beta cDNA used about 500 ng total RNA together with a constant-region primer. Three nested multiplex PCR rounds of slightly modified ARM-PCR generated TCR beta libraries. Each of the first two PCR rounds ran nine to ten cycles with TRBV1-TRBV30 forward and C-beta reverse primers. TCRdb reanalysed the multiplex PCR reads using MiXCR and keeps one entry per CDR3 protein. This table holds about 120,000 distinct CDR3 sequences, approximately 70% found once. Sequencing input: liver tumor tissue from sampling region 1. Indicated subset: tumor region T1, superior pole. The source is a woman aged 55-75 years with primary liver carcinoma and hepatitis B virus infection.

The genes are TRBV15 and TRBJ2-7, with D possibly being TRBD1 (6 bases). This CDR3 contains 13 residues. V lost 5 bases, J lost 12 bases, and 20 bases lay in between. Germline V CDR1 and CDR2: LNHNV, YYDKDF (reference sequence). CDR3 in amino acids: CATSSGTTYEWYF. The CDR3 nucleotides read TGTGCCACCAGCTCCGGGACAACCTACGAGTGGTACTTC.

Comment on this clonotype: Being one base from a much bigger clone, this may be a read error. This chain joins TRBV5-1 and TRBJ1-1; D is undetermined. CDR1 SGHRS and CDR2 YFSETQ come from the germline V gene. This CDR3 comprises 15 residues. Trimming cost V 0 bases and J 1 base, with 10 bases left between them. The chain's CDR3 is CASSLGGVTNTEAFF. The CDR3 DNA sequence: TGCGCCAGCAGCTTGGGTGGGGTAACGAACACTGAAGCTTTCTTT.

As for this clonotype: Given a much more abundant clone one base away, this may be a read error. The V and J genes are TRBV6-2 or TRBV6-3 and TRBJ2-1; D unclear. The CDR3 sequence is 14 residues long. Germline lookup yields CDR1 MNHEY and CDR2 SVGEGT. Trimming left V 5 bases short and J 7 bases short, with 15 bases between. CDR3 DNA: TGTGCCAGCAGTACCCAAGGGTGGATGAATGAGCAGTTCTTC. It encodes CASSTQGWMNEQFF.

This clonotype was seen a single time. The chain links TRBV11-2 to TRBJ2-6; possibly TRBD2 for D (6 bases). Trimming stripped 5 bases from V and 6 bases from J, with 20 bases between. Germline V gene data show CDR1 as SGHAT and CDR2 as FQNNGV. CDR3 length equals 17 residues. CDR3 sequence reads: CASSPDLGAREANVLTF. CDR3 in DNA: TGTGCCAGCAGCCCTGATCTCGGGGCGCGGGAGGCCAACGTCCTGACTTTC.

Note on this clonotype: Given a much more abundant clone one base away, this may be a read error. V gene TRBV10-3 combines with J gene TRBJ2-7; the D is unclear. CDR3 length: 14 amino acids. Germline values: CDR1 ENHRY, CDR2 SYGVKD. The CDR3 spells CAISGGYESYEHYF. DNA for the CDR3: TGTGCCATCAGTGGTGGGTATGAGTCCTACGAGCACTACTTC.

This clonotype was seen repeatedly, ten times or more. The chain is built from TRBV6-1 and TRBJ2-7, with 8 positions matching TRBD1. CDR3 length: 15 residues. Germline V gene data show CDR1 as MNHNS and CDR2 as SASEGT. V lost 6 bases to trimming and J lost 4 bases; unmatched junction nucleotides: 11. The CDR3 loop reads CASRGQAGRQYEQYF. The CDR3 region has the DNA TGTGCCAGCAGGGGACAGGCCGGCCGACAATACGAGCAGTACTTC.

This clonotype is classed as medium-sized. V is TRBV11-2 and J is TRBJ1-5, with unresolved D. Germline values: CDR1 SGHAT, CDR2 FQNNGV. Trimming left V 9 bases short and J 0 bases short, with 9 bases between. The CDR3 sequence is 13 residues long. The CDR3 sequence is CARRTVSNQPQHF. As DNA, the CDR3 is TGTGCCAGAAGGACGGTTAGCAATCAGCCCCAGCATTTT.

This clonotype was observed a single time. At one end, the junction sequence differs from germline, possibly due to a read error. V usage is TRBV28 and J usage is TRBJ2-1; D possibly matches TRBD1 or TRBD2 (5 bases each). Germline V gene lookup returns CDR1 MDHEN and CDR2 SYDVKM. This CDR3 contains 14 residues. CDR3 in amino acids: CANSFSGTINEQFF. CDR3 DNA sequence: TGTGCCAACAGTTTCTCCGGGACCATCAATGAGCAGTTCTTC.

This clonotype showed up many times. This rearrangement joins TRBV7-8 to TRBJ2-7; TRBD1 matches at 10 bases. Trimming cost V 4 bases and J 4 bases; bases outside gene matches: 4. Germline CDR1 and CDR2: SGHVS and FQNEAQ. CDR3 size: 14 residues. CDR3: CASSWGDRGYEQYF. The DNA for the CDR3 is TGTGCCAGCAGCTGGGGGGACAGGGGTTACGAGCAGTACTTC.

The sample holds many counts of this clonotype. The chain couples TRBV6-2 or TRBV6-3 to TRBJ2-2, with D possibly being TRBD1 (6 bases). The CDR3 consists of 16 residues. The germline CDR1 and CDR2 sequences are MNHEY and SVGEGT. V lost 1 base, J lost 1 base, and 10 bases lay in between. For the CDR3, the DNA is TGTGCCAGCAGTTACTTTGGGGGCCGGAACACCGGGGAGCTGTTTTTT. Protein sequence: CASSYFGGRNTGELFF.

The CDR3 protein is CASSAGGSGANVLTF. As DNA, the CDR3 is TGTGCCAGCAGTGCCGGGGGGTCTGGGGCCAACGTCCTGACTTTC. The rearrangement joins TRBV28 to TRBJ2-6, with 7 bases identical to TRBD2. Per germline, CDR1 MDHEN and CDR2 SYDVKM. This CDR3 has 15 residues. The ends lost 5 bases at V and 1 base at J; junction bases unmatched: 2.

Regarding this clonotype: A much larger clonotype is one base distant, so this may be a read error. This chain joins TRBV6-5 and TRBJ1-2, with 11 bases matching TRBD1. The CDR3 covers 16 residues. The germline V gene has CDR1 MNHEY and CDR2 SVGAGI. The chain's CDR3 is CASSPGQGGSNYGCTF. CDR3 DNA: TGTGCCAGCAGTCCGGGACAGGGGGGGTCTAACTATGGCTGCACCTTC.

Concerning this clonotype itself: This may be a read error, as it is one base from a much larger clone. J is TRBJ1-2 and V is TRBV5-1, with 9 bases that match TRBD1. Per germline, CDR1 SGHRS and CDR2 YFSETQ. With V trimmed by 5 bases and J by 8 bases, 10 bases remained unmatched. The CDR3 spans 14 residues. The CDR3 reads CASRQAGTGRGYTF. Written as DNA, the CDR3 is TGCGCCAGCAGACAAGCCGGGACAGGGCGCGGCTACACCTTC.

This clonotype was recorded once. This chain connects TRBV28 to TRBJ1-2; tentative D call: TRBD1 (5 bases). Deletions cut 4 bases from V and 9 bases from J, with 21 bases between. CDR1 is MDHEN and CDR2 is SYDVKM in the germline V gene. CDR3 length equals 15 residues. CDR3 coding DNA: TGTGCCAGCAGTTCGTTCAAAGGGGCCCTAGGGAGCTACACCTTC. Residues: CASSSFKGALGSYTF.

Worth noting for this clonotype: The junction departs from the called germline gene at one end, perhaps through a read error. V is TRBV11-3 and J is TRBJ2-2; TRBD1 matches 8 bases. The CDR3 is 14 amino acids. Germline V gene lookup returns CDR1 SGHNT and CDR2 YENEEA. CDR3 amino acids: CASSLAGGTLELFF. CDR3 nucleotide sequence: TGTGCCAGCAGCTTAGCAGGGGGCACCCTGGAGCTGTTCTTT.

To note about this clonotype: Just one base apart from a much larger clone, this may be a read error. The chain uses TRBV6-1 and TRBJ1-1, with D possibly being TRBD1 (5 bases). The V and J ends lost 8 bases and 0 bases respectively, with 10 bases between them. There are 13 residues in the CDR3. Germline V gene sequence: CDR1 MNHNS, CDR2 SASEGT. CDR3 DNA sequence: TGTGCCAGCGCGTTGGACATGAACACTGAAGCTTTCTTT. Protein product: CASALDMNTEAFF.

A remark on this clonotype: A much larger clone differs by one base, so this may be a read error. The chain has TRBV5-6 and TRBJ1-4; D may be TRBD1 (6 bases). CDR3 length equals 15 residues. With 6 bases removed from V and 6 bases from J, the gap between germline ends came to 18 bases. From germline, CDR1 is SGHDT and CDR2 YYEEEE. CDR3 in amino acids: CASILDRPSDEKLFF. The CDR3 nucleotides read TGTGCCAGCATCCTGGACAGACCGTCGGATGAAAAACTGTTTTTT.

Details on this clonotype: A much larger clone lies a single base off, so this may be a read error. The chain is built from TRBV18 and TRBJ2-7, with a possible D match to TRBD2 (5 bases). This CDR3 comprises 13 residues. Germline V gene lookup returns CDR1 KGHSH and CDR2 LQKENI. The V end lost 1 base, the J end lost 6 bases, and 10 bases lay between the germline ends. The CDR3 is CASSPLSGPEQYF. The DNA of the CDR3 is TGTGCCAGCTCACCACTGAGCGGACCCGAGCAGTACTTC.

V is TRBV28 and J is TRBJ1-2; D possibly corresponds to TRBD1 (5 bases). The CDR3 consists of 11 residues. Germline loops: CDR1 MDHEN, CDR2 SYDVKM. V was pared by 10 bases and J by 8 bases, with 14 bases between. As DNA, the CDR3 is TGTGCCACGGGGACGCGTGGCGGCTACACCTTC. The encoded protein is CATGTRGGYTF.

A word on this clonotype: This is likely a read error, given that the CDR3 carries no conserved phenylalanine or tryptophan at its end. J is TRBJ2-6 and V is TRBV6-5; 7 positions agree with TRBD1. The trim removed 11 bases at V and 0 bases at J, leaving 7 bases unmatched. Germline V gene lookup returns CDR1 MNHEY and CDR2 SVGAGI. The CDR3 runs 15 residues. CDR3 sequence: CACSYRGSGANVLTL. As DNA, the CDR3 is TGTGCCTGTAGTTACAGGGGCTCTGGGGCCAACGTCCTGACTCTC.

This chain uses TRBV4-2 with TRBJ2-1; D is uncertain. The CDR3 runs to 17 residues. V was trimmed by 0 bases and J by 5 bases, leaving 17 bases between them. CDR1 is LGHNA and CDR2 is YNFKEQ in the germline V gene. CDR3 residues: CASSQEGRGEVNNEQFF. CDR3 nucleotide sequence: TGTGCCAGCAGCCAAGAAGGGCGCGGCGAGGTCAACAATGAGCAGTTCTTC.

The chain is built from TRBV5-1 and TRBJ2-7, with 10 bases fitting TRBD1. The ends lost 4 bases at V and 9 bases at J; junction bases unmatched: 10. CDR3 size: 14 residues. Per germline, CDR1 SGHRS and CDR2 YFSETQ. The CDR3 reads CASSQKTGGGAQYF. CDR3 coding DNA: TGCGCCAGCAGCCAGAAGACAGGGGGCGGCGCGCAGTACTTC.

Note on this clonotype: Given the absence of the conserved phenylalanine or tryptophan at the CDR3 end, a read error is likely. It is unclear where the CDR3 begins or ends on the DNA, so no DNA is shown, and the CDR3 is as TCRdb lists it. The gene calls are TRBV11-2 and TRBJ2-7; the table's D call TRBD2 went unverified against the DNA. The CDR3 is made up of 14 amino acids, end residues included. Germline lookup yields CDR1 SGHAT and CDR2 FQNNGV. The CDR3 reads CASRRTSVSYEQYL.

The J gene is TRBJ2-1, the V gene TRBV28, with D possibly TRBD2 on 5 matching bases. The CDR3 covers 13 residues. V lost 8 bases and J lost 9, with 17 bases in between. Germline V gene lookup returns CDR1 MDHEN and CDR2 SYDVKM. The CDR3 region has the DNA TGTGCCAGCTCCTCGGGGTTTTCAGGTGAGCAGTTCTTC. This encodes CASSSGFSGEQFF.

This clonotype was seen at least ten times. The V gene is TRBV6-1, the J gene TRBJ2-5, with TRBD2 matching over 9 bases. Germline V gene lookup returns CDR1 MNHNS and CDR2 SASEGT. V shed 8 bases, J shed 1 base, and the junction held 8 bases outside the gene matches. CDR3 length: 15 amino acids. The CDR3 nucleotides read TGTGCCAGCGGACGGGCTAGCGGGATCCAAGAGACCCAGTACTTC. Amino acid sequence: CASGRASGIQETQYF.

V gene TRBV11-2 combines with J gene TRBJ2-5; 9 bases are shared with TRBD2. From germline, CDR1 is SGHAT and CDR2 FQNNGV. This CDR3 spans 16 amino acids. Trimming took 10 bases from V and 4 from J; bases not matched to a gene: 16. The CDR3: CANSYFRGSGRETQYF. The DNA for the CDR3 is TGTGCCAACAGTTACTTCCGTGGTAGCGGGAGAGAGACCCAGTACTTC.